This T cell receptor (beta chain) originates from a study of T cells in Graves' hyperthyroidism and ophthalmopathy. Trimming at V came to 5 bases and at J to 15 bases, leaving 7 bases not matched to a gene. Germline CDR1 is MNHEY and CDR2 is SVGEGT. The CDR3 loop spans 11 amino acids. What was amplified from RNA transcripts were TCR beta CDR3 regions. TCR CDR3 regions were first amplified by RT-PCR with HTBI primers. TCRdb called the multiplex PCR reads again in MiXCR, with one record for every CDR3 protein. Seen here are some 740,000 distinct CDR3 sequences, about 15% observed once, and the top ten hold around 9.6%. Researchers defined stable Graves' hyperthyroidism as no ophthalmopathy progression within 18 months. For this clonotype: Its target is unknown.

Study conclusions and caveats: Among thyroid clonotypes expanded above 0.001, most also appeared in blood.

Sequencing was done on a sample of blood. The receptor comes from a woman under 30 with Graves' hyperthyroidism. The chain joins TRBV6-2 or TRBV6-3 to TRBJ2-1; TRBD2 matches 7 bases. The CDR3 loop reads CASSGAGEGFF. The CDR3 bases are TGTGCCAGCAGTGGGGCGGGAGAGGGGTTCTTC.